These 18 T cell receptor beta chains were sequenced from one sample in a study of cytomegalovirus exposure and HLA in healthy donors. The PCR ran on 60 Vbeta and 13 Jbeta primers. The data were produced by immunoSEQ multiplex PCR, yet TCRdb's version contains in-frame clones alone and is incomplete. The sample lists 55,000 to 70,000 clones, 65% to 75% occurring once. The material sequenced was PBMCs. Receptor source: a woman aged 60-70 years in good health and CMV-seropositive.

This chain links TRBV5-1 with TRBJ1-3, with TRBD1 identical over 7 bases. The CDR3 runs 16 residues. Trimming removed 2 bases from V and 0 bases from J; junction bases left unmatched: 5. Germline V lookup: CDR1 SGHRS, CDR2 YFSETQ. CDR3 in DNA: TGCGCCAGCAGCTTAGGACAGGCCCTCTCTGGAAACACCATATATTTT. It codes for CASSLGQALSGNTIYF.

The chain recombines TRBV18 with TRBJ2-3; TRBD1 matches 7 bases. Germline V gene lookup returns CDR1 KGHSH and CDR2 LQKENI. The CDR3 has 15 residues. V shed 5 bases and J 2 bases; nucleotides not matched to a gene: 7. Here the CDR3 reads CASSTLTGYTDTQYF. CDR3 nucleotide sequence: TGTGCCAGCTCAACTTTGACAGGGTACACAGATACGCAGTATTTT. Complete variable domain (other parts from reference TRBV18 and TRBJ2-3): NAGVMQNPRHLVRRRGQEARLRCSPMKGHSHVYWYRQLPEEGLKFMVYLQKENIIDESGMPKERFSAEFPKEGPSILRIQQVVRGDSAAYFCASSTLTGYTDTQYFGPGTRLTVL.

CDR3 sequence: CASNPVGGQPQHF. The CDR3 nucleotides are TGTGCCAGCAACCCAGTGGGCGGGCAGCCCCAGCATTTT. The gene calls are TRBV6-6 and TRBJ1-5, with no clear D. Germline CDR1 and CDR2: MNHNY and SVGAGI (reference sequence). This CDR3 is 13 amino acids long. The ends were cut back, 7 bases at V and 7 bases at J, with 14 bases in the middle.

The chain is built from TRBV6-1 and TRBJ1-1, with D uncertain. The V end was cut by 2 bases, the J end by 1 base, with 8 bases between. From germline, CDR1 is MNHNS and CDR2 SASEGT. This CDR3 comprises 14 residues. CDR3 nucleotide sequence: TGTGCCAGCAGTGAACTTCCAGGGAACACTGAAGCTTTCTTT. Translated: CASSELPGNTEAFF.

The genes are TRBV18 and TRBJ1-5, with D unresolved. This CDR3 spans 12 amino acids. The ends were cut back, 3 bases at V and 5 bases at J, with 5 bases in the middle. In germline, CDR1 is KGHSH, CDR2 LQKENI. CDR3 protein: CASSPRDQPQHF. The CDR3 nucleotides are TGTGCCAGCTCACCGAGGGATCAGCCCCAGCATTTT.

J is TRBJ1-1 and V is TRBV2; D not resolved. The V end lost 4 bases, the J end lost 0 bases, and 9 bases lay between the germline ends. The CDR3 covers 14 residues. Germline V lookup: CDR1 SNHLY, CDR2 FYNNEI. The CDR3 loop is CASSGGYMNTEAFF. The CDR3 nucleotides are TGTGCCAGCAGTGGCGGCTACATGAACACTGAAGCTTTCTTT.

This chain connects TRBV6-5 to TRBJ2-1; a possible D gene is TRBD1 (5 bases). Germline V CDR1 and CDR2: MNHEY, SVGAGI. This CDR3 has 12 amino acids. V was clipped by 2 bases and J by 9 bases, with 8 bases between them. CDR3 protein: CASSYRRGEQFF. For the CDR3, the DNA is TGTGCCAGCAGTTACCGAAGGGGTGAGCAGTTCTTC.

The chain uses TRBV18 and TRBJ1-2, with D unresolved. In germline, CDR1 is KGHSH, CDR2 LQKENI. Trimming stripped 1 base from V and 6 bases from J, with 9 bases between. The CDR3 covers 13 residues. CDR3 loop: CASSPQGGNGYTF. The CDR3 bases are TGTGCCAGCTCACCACAGGGAGGCAATGGCTACACCTTC.

This chain connects TRBV20-1 to TRBJ1-1, with a tentative D call TRBD1 (5 bases). CDR1 is DFQATT, CDR2 SNEGSKA, per germline (reference sequence). The CDR3 is 11 amino acids. Trimming removed 2 bases at V and 7 bases at J, with 8 bases between. CDR3 protein: CSARRGYEAFF. The CDR3 DNA follows: TGCAGTGCTAGAAGGGGATATGAAGCTTTCTTT.

The chain is built from TRBV4-1 and TRBJ1-4; maybe TRBD1 (5 bases). The CDR3 loop spans 16 amino acids. V dropped 0 bases and J dropped 7 bases, with 15 bases sitting between them. Germline V gives CDR1 MGHRA, CDR2 YSYEKL. This CDR3 reads CASSQDGEWGPEKLFF. For the CDR3, the DNA is TGCGCCAGCAGCCAAGATGGTGAGTGGGGCCCTGAAAAACTGTTTTTT.

V is TRBV30 and J is TRBJ2-5; 8 bases are a match to TRBD1. Matching the DNA end better, TRBJ2-7 makes the J call doubtful. The CDR3 consists of 13 residues. The germline V gene encodes CDR1 GTSNPN and CDR2 SVGIG (reference sequence). Written as DNA, the CDR3 is TGTGCCTGGAGGAGGACAGGGACCTACGAGCAGTACTTC. This sequence encodes CAWRRTGTYEQYF.

The chain is built from TRBV19 and TRBJ1-1; D might be TRBD1 (6 bases). The CDR3 covers 16 residues. The germline V gene encodes CDR1 LNHDA and CDR2 SQIVND (reference sequence). Between the trimmed V and J ends, which lost 4 bases and 1 base, there was a span of 16 bases. CDR3 region: CASSTSRLGANTEAFF. In DNA, the CDR3 is TGTGCCAGTAGTACCTCCCGGTTGGGGGCGAACACTGAAGCTTTCTTT.

The rearrangement links TRBV29-1 to TRBJ1-2; tentatively, D is TRBD1 (5 bases). Trimming took 4 bases from V and 7 from J, leaving 10 bases between them. The V gene's germline CDR1 is SQVTM and CDR2 ANQGSEA. The CDR3 loop spans 11 amino acids. The CDR3 spells CSVGRGSGYTF. In nucleotides, the CDR3 is TGCAGCGTTGGGAGGGGCTCTGGCTACACCTTC.

V is TRBV5-4 and J is TRBJ2-1, with D possibly being TRBD1 (5 bases). The V end was cut by 4 bases, the J end by 0 bases, with 11 bases between. The CDR3 contains 15 residues. Germline CDR1 and CDR2: SGHNT and YYREEE (reference sequence). In DNA, the CDR3 is TGTGCCAGCAGCCGGACACTGAGCTCCTACAATGAGCAGTTCTTC. The encoded protein is CASSRTLSSYNEQFF.

V usage is TRBV11-3 and J usage is TRBJ2-1, with D possibly being TRBD2 (6 bases). Germline assignment: CDR1 SGHNT and CDR2 YENEEA. The length of the CDR3 is 14 residues. V was pared by 3 bases and J by 2 bases, with 8 bases between. CDR3 amino acids: CASSLGGTYNEQFF. CDR3 bases: TGTGCCAGCAGCTTGGGGGGAACCTACAATGAGCAGTTCTTC.

This clone has more than one count but fewer than ten. The V call is TRBV5-5, the J call TRBJ2-6; TRBD2 matches 8 bases. This CDR3 spans 18 amino acids. After removal of 4 bases from V and 0 bases from J, the junction contained 9 bases not matched to a gene. Germline-derived CDR1 and CDR2 are SGHKS and YYEKEE (reference sequence). CDR3 DNA: TGTGCCAGCAGCCCCGGGGGGGACTCCCTCTCTGGGGCCAACGTCCTGACTTTC. Translating it yields CASSPGGDSLSGANVLTF.

CDR3 loop: CASSLGGQGYSPLHF. In nucleotides, the CDR3 is TGCGCCAGCAGCTTGGGGGGACAGGGATACTCACCCCTCCACTTT. The chain has TRBV5-1 and TRBJ1-6, with TRBD1 matching 9 bases. J lost 10 bases, V lost 0 bases, and 5 bases had no gene match. The germline V gene has CDR1 SGHRS and CDR2 YFSETQ. This CDR3 spans 15 amino acids. Combining the CDR3 with reference TRBV5-1 and TRBJ1-6 gives the whole variable domain KAGVTQTPRYLIKTRGQQVTLSCSPISGHRSVSWYQQTPGQGLQFLFEYFSETQRNKGNFPGRFSGRQFSNSRSEMNVSTLELGDSALYLCASSLGGQGYSPLHFGNGTRLTVT.

The chain combines TRBV10-2 with TRBJ1-2; a weak D match, TRBD1 (6 bases). V was pared by 4 bases and J by 9 bases, with 6 bases between. The CDR3 spans 10 residues. Germline V gene data show CDR1 as WSHSY and CDR2 as SAAADI. The CDR3 region has the DNA TGCGCCAGCAGTGGGGGGCGCTACACCTTC. This sequence encodes CASSGGRYTF.